The 7 T cell receptor beta chains reported below all come from one sample, sequenced in a study of identical twins. Via MiXCR, TCRdb re-called the 5' RACE reads, giving one row per CDR3 protein. This sample yields 210,000 or so distinct CDR3 sequences, of which about a sixth are seen a single time; 40% belongs to the top ten. These same data were also listed under a study on T cells expressing NK-cell markers.

The sequencing input was CD8+ T cells sorted from blood. These TCRs come from a woman younger than 35 in good health.

There are a few counts of this clonotype. The V gene is TRBV11-2, the J gene TRBJ2-7; the D call may be TRBD1 or TRBD2 (5 bases each). This CDR3 comprises 12 residues. Per germline, CDR1 SGHAT and CDR2 FQNNGV. Trimming shortened V by 8 bases and J by 3 bases, and 11 bases separated the two germline ends. In DNA, the CDR3 is TGTGCCAGCGGGACGGCGGGCTACGAGCAGTACTTC. Amino acids: CASGTAGYEQYF.

The chain combines TRBV21-1 with TRBJ1-5. TRBV21-1 is annotated as a pseudogene. The CDR3 length is 11 residues. The CDR3 nucleotides are TGTGCCAGCAGCCCCCGAGGGACCCAGCATTTT. Translating gives CASSPRGTQHF.

This chain uses TRBV24-1 with TRBJ2-1, with 9 nucleotides matching TRBD2. V gave up 0 bases and J gave up 5 bases; unmatched junction bases: 19. The CDR3 has 21 amino acids. CDR1 is KGHDR, CDR2 SFDVKD, per germline. CDR3 amino acids: CATSDLEGGRLAGIRNNEQFF. The CDR3 DNA follows: TGTGCCACCAGTGATTTGGAGGGTGGTCGGCTAGCGGGAATAAGAAACAATGAGCAGTTCTTC.

This chain joins TRBV12-3 or TRBV12-4 and TRBJ2-7, with D maybe TRBD2 (5 bases). Trimming pared 5 bases from V and 3 bases from J, leaving 11 bases between. The CDR3 covers 13 residues. CDR3 sequence (DNA): TGTGCCAGCAGTCTTAGCGCAAACTACGAGCAGTACTTC. It specifies CASSLSANYEQYF.

The sample holds one count of this clonotype. The chain is built from TRBV20-1 and TRBJ2-1; maybe TRBD2 (5 bases). The V end was cut by 4 bases, the J end by 4 bases, with 11 bases between. Germline values: CDR1 DFQATT, CDR2 SNEGSKA (reference sequence). The CDR3 runs to 13 residues. DNA for the CDR3: TGCAGTGCTAAGGACGGGGAATACAATGAGCAGTTCTTC. Its translation is CSAKDGEYNEQFF.

The chain combines TRBV7-2 with TRBJ1-5; no clear D gene. Germline values: CDR1 SGHTA, CDR2 FQGNSA. Trimming stripped 0 bases from V and 4 bases from J, with 4 bases between. This CDR3 has 13 amino acids. For the CDR3, the DNA is TGTGCCAGCAGCTTAGCACAGAATCAGCCCCAGCATTTT. Its protein is CASSLAQNQPQHF.

In its sample, this clonotype was seen a few times. The chain has TRBV7-3 and TRBJ2-3; 10 bases are a match to TRBD1. Trimming at V came to 8 bases and at J to 0 bases, leaving 11 bases not matched to a gene. Germline lookup yields CDR1 SGHTA and CDR2 FQGTGA. The CDR3 is 17 residues long. CDR3 amino acids: CASPGTGVKSSTDTQYF. CDR3 bases: TGTGCCAGCCCCGGGACAGGGGTTAAATCGAGCACAGATACGCAGTATTTT. The entire variable domain, with the rest obtained from reference TRBV7-3 and TRBJ2-3, is as follows: GAGVSQTPSNKVTEKGKYVELRCDPISGHTALYWYRQSLGQGPEFLIYFQGTGAADDSGLPNDRFFAVRPEGSVSTLKIQRTERGDSAVYLCASPGTGVKSSTDTQYFGPGTRLTVL.